A selection of T cell receptor beta chains follows, all from one sample in a study of blood T cell repertoires in COVID-19. The assay was immunoSEQ multiplex PCR, and TCRdb's table has in-frame clones only and misses some. The sample includes some 13,000 clones, approximately 86% of them seen just once. The sample comprised peripheral blood. The receptor set was obtained from a man at least 80 years old with acute or convalescent COVID-19. Each CDR3 is given with its conserved first and last residue. A D gene is named only where the DNA matches it firmly. The size of a clone is reported for some rows only, either as once, few or many, or as a class for expanded clones.

CDR3nt: TGTGCCAGCTCACCCCGACCGGGACAGGGGAAGGAGACCCAGTACTTC
CDR3aa: CASSPRPGQGKETQYF
j_gene: TRBJ2-5
len: 16
abundance: .
v_gene: TRBV18
d_gene: TRBD1

CDR3nt: TGTGCCAGTAGTATTTTTTCCCCCGGGGGAGATGGCTACACCTTC
CDR3aa: CASSIFSPGGDGYTF
j_gene: TRBJ1-2
len: 15
abundance: .
v_gene: TRBV19
d_gene: .

CDR3nt: TGTGCCAGCAGCTTAGTGGCTAGCGGGAGGGGGCGCACAGATACGCAGTATTTT
CDR3aa: CASSLVASGRGRTDTQYF
j_gene: TRBJ2-3
len: 18
abundance: .
v_gene: TRBV11-2
d_gene: TRBD2

CDR3nt: TGTGCCAGTAGCTCCCTGGGACAAAAAAAAGAGACCCAGTACTTC
CDR3aa: CASSSLGQKKETQYF
j_gene: TRBJ2-5
len: 15
abundance: once
v_gene: TRBV19
d_gene: .

CDR3nt: TGTGCCAGCAGCTTGGCCGCGGGGTTCGGGGCCTACGAGCAGTACTTC
CDR3aa: CASSLAAGFGAYEQYF
j_gene: TRBJ2-7
len: 16
abundance: .
v_gene: TRBV5-5
d_gene: .

CDR3nt: TGTGCCAGCAGCTACGACACCTACAATGAGCAGTTCTTC
CDR3aa: CASSYDTYNEQFF
j_gene: TRBJ2-1
len: 13
abundance: .
v_gene: TRBV7-3
d_gene: .

CDR3nt: TGTGCCAGCAGCTTGGCGGGAGGGCCGGATACCGGGGAGCTGTTTTTT
CDR3aa: CASSLAGGPDTGELFF
j_gene: TRBJ2-2
len: 16
abundance: .
v_gene: TRBV5-6
d_gene: TRBD2

CDR3nt: TGTGCCAGCAGGGCCGATGGGAGCAATAATTCACCCCTCCACTTT
CDR3aa: CASRADGSNNSPLHF
j_gene: TRBJ1-6
len: 15
abundance: .
v_gene: TRBV6-5
d_gene: .

CDR3nt: TGCGCCAGCAGTCACGACAGGGGGCCCTACGAGCAGTACTTC
CDR3aa: CASSHDRGPYEQYF
j_gene: TRBJ2-7
len: 14
abundance: few
v_gene: TRBV5-1
d_gene: TRBD1

CDR3nt: TGTGCCAGTAAAAGACAGGGCGCCCAAGAGACCCAGTACTTC
CDR3aa: CASKRQGAQETQYF
j_gene: TRBJ2-5
len: 14
abundance: .
v_gene: TRBV19
d_gene: TRBD1

CDR3nt: TGCGCCAGCAGCTTGTTGGGGCAGGATTCACCCCTCCACTTT
CDR3aa: CASSLLGQDSPLHF
j_gene: TRBJ1-6
len: 14
abundance: medium-sized
v_gene: TRBV5-1
d_gene: .

CDR3nt: TGTGCCACCAGTGAGGCCGGGACAGGGGATGAAAAACTGTTTTTT
CDR3aa: CATSEAGTGDEKLFF
j_gene: TRBJ1-4
len: 15
abundance: .
v_gene: TRBV24-1
d_gene: TRBD1

CDR3nt: TGCGCCAGCAGCTTGGCCCGACAAGTCACAGATACGCAGTATTTT
CDR3aa: CASSLARQVTDTQYF
j_gene: TRBJ2-3
len: 15
abundance: .
v_gene: TRBV5-1
d_gene: .

CDR3nt: TGCGCCACCAGTTTGGAGAACTACGAGCAGTACTTC
CDR3aa: CATSLENYEQYF
j_gene: TRBJ2-7
len: 12
abundance: .
v_gene: TRBV10-2
d_gene: .

CDR3nt: TGTGCCAGTAGTATCAGTCAGGGAACTCCGACGGCCCTCCACTTT
CDR3aa: CASSISQGTPTALHF
j_gene: TRBJ1-6
len: 15
abundance: .
v_gene: TRBV19
d_gene: .

CDR3nt: TGTGCCAGCAGTCCCTTTAGGGGACAAGAGTACAATCAGCCCCAGCATTTT
CDR3aa: CASSPFRGQEYNQPQHF
j_gene: TRBJ1-5
len: 17
abundance: .
v_gene: TRBV6-6
d_gene: .

CDR3nt: TGTGCCAGTAGTCGGGGGGCTAGCGGGGGACCCTACGAGCAGTACTTC
CDR3aa: CASSRGASGGPYEQYF
j_gene: TRBJ2-7
len: 16
abundance: once
v_gene: TRBV19
d_gene: TRBD2

CDR3nt: TGTGCCAGCAGCGTGGGACTAGCGGGGGGCCTATATAGCACAGATACGCAGTATTTT
CDR3aa: CASSVGLAGGLYSTDTQYF
j_gene: TRBJ2-3
len: 19
abundance: .
v_gene: TRBV9
d_gene: TRBD2

CDR3nt: TGTGCCACCAGCAGAGATTCCATTACCGGGGAGCTGTTTTTT
CDR3aa: CATSRDSITGELFF
j_gene: TRBJ2-2
len: 14
abundance: .
v_gene: TRBV15
d_gene: .

CDR3nt: TGCGCCAGCAGCTTGGGCCCCAGGGGGACTAGCGTTTACGAGCAGTACTTC
CDR3aa: CASSLGPRGTSVYEQYF
j_gene: TRBJ2-7
len: 17
abundance: once
v_gene: TRBV5-1
d_gene: TRBD2

CDR3nt: TGTGCCAGCGCAGCAGGCGGTAGCGGGACCCACGCCTACGAGCAGTACTTC
CDR3aa: CASAAGGSGTHAYEQYF
j_gene: TRBJ2-7
len: 17
abundance: .
v_gene: TRBV11-3
d_gene: TRBD2

CDR3nt: TGTGCCAGCAGCCGGCCGGGACAGGGGTATAGCTCCTACAATGAGCAGTTCTTC
CDR3aa: CASSRPGQGYSSYNEQFF
j_gene: TRBJ2-1
len: 18
abundance: .
v_gene: TRBV7-8
d_gene: TRBD1

CDR3nt: TGTGCCAGCAGCTCGCGACAGGGTGGGACTGAAGCTTTCTTT
CDR3aa: CASSSRQGGTEAFF
j_gene: TRBJ1-1
len: 14
abundance: .
v_gene: TRBV2
d_gene: TRBD1

CDR3nt: TGTGCCAGCAGCTTAGGACTAGGCCCAGATACGCAGTATTTT
CDR3aa: CASSLGLGPDTQYF
j_gene: TRBJ2-3
len: 14
abundance: .
v_gene: TRBV7-3
d_gene: TRBD2

CDR3nt: TGTGCCAGCAGCTTAGGTGAGACTAGCGGTTGGAGTGAGCAGTTCTTC
CDR3aa: CASSLGETSGWSEQFF
j_gene: TRBJ2-1
len: 16
abundance: medium-sized
v_gene: TRBV7-9
d_gene: TRBD2

CDR3nt: TGTGCCTGGAGTAAAGGAGGAGCCTTCAGGGGGCGCGGATCACCCCTCCACTTT
CDR3aa: CAWSKGGAFRGRGSPLHF
j_gene: TRBJ1-6
len: 18
abundance: .
v_gene: TRBV30
d_gene: TRBD1

CDR3nt: TGTGCCAGCAGGACTACAGGGGGCGCAGAGACCCAGTACTTC
CDR3aa: CASRTTGGAETQYF
j_gene: TRBJ2-5
len: 14
abundance: .
v_gene: TRBV28
d_gene: TRBD1

CDR3nt: TGTGCCAGCAGCTCCCGGGACACCCAGGGAGAGGCCAATCAGCCCCAGCATTTT
CDR3aa: CASSSRDTQGEANQPQHF
j_gene: TRBJ1-5
len: 18
abundance: .
v_gene: TRBV21-1
d_gene: .

CDR3nt: TGTGCCAGCAGTCGCGGACAAGTCAATACGCAGTATTTT
CDR3aa: CASSRGQVNTQYF
j_gene: TRBJ2-3
len: 13
abundance: .
v_gene: TRBV5-6
d_gene: .

CDR3nt: TGCGCCAGCAGCCAAGCGGTGACAGGGGTCGGCTACACCTTC
CDR3aa: CASSQAVTGVGYTF
j_gene: TRBJ1-2
len: 14
abundance: .
v_gene: TRBV4-1
d_gene: TRBD1

CDR3nt: TGTGCCAGCAGTCTAGACAGGGGAAGTGGCTACACCTTC
CDR3aa: CASSLDRGSGYTF
j_gene: TRBJ1-2
len: 13
abundance: .
v_gene: TRBV7-2
d_gene: TRBD1